These 4 T cell receptor beta chains were sequenced from one sample in a study of blood T cell repertoires in COVID-19. Sequencing was performed with immunoSEQ multiplex PCR; in TCRdb, only in-frame clones are kept and a portion is missing. The sample includes 250,000 or so clones, nearly 90% of them seen just once. Sequenced material: PBMCs or T cells enriched from blood (not recorded which). These TCRs come from a man aged 30 to 45 who had recovered from COVID-19.

The chain employs TRBV7-8 and TRBJ1-6, with TRBD1 as a possible D gene (5 bases). The CDR3 is made up of 13 amino acids. Trimming left V 5 bases short and J 7 bases short, with 9 bases between. From germline, CDR1 is SGHVS and CDR2 FQNEAQ. Here the CDR3 reads CASSRRENSPLHF. For the CDR3, the DNA is TGTGCCAGCAGCCGCAGGGAAAATTCACCCCTCCACTTT.

This sequence joins TRBV11-2 and TRBJ2-3; tentatively, D is TRBD1 (6 bases). Germline CDR1 and CDR2: SGHAT and FQNNGV. Trimming stripped 5 bases from V and 1 base from J, with 19 bases between. The CDR3 sequence is 17 residues long. The CDR3 DNA reads TGTGCCAGCAGCCTATTAACCGGGACACTTCGCACAGATACGCAGTATTTT. Protein sequence: CASSLLTGTLRTDTQYF.

The gene calls are TRBV5-6 and TRBJ1-2, with 8 bases fitting TRBD1. Germline lookup yields CDR1 SGHDT and CDR2 YYEEEE. V trimming: 4 bases; J trimming: 2 bases; junction bases outside the gene matches: 4. The CDR3 length is 14 residues. CDR3 sequence (DNA): TGTGCCAGCAGCCGCCGGACAGGGAACTATGGCTACACCTTC. Translated, it gives CASSRRTGNYGYTF. The full variable domain, completed using reference TRBV5-6 and TRBJ1-2, is DAGVTQSPTHLIKTRGQQVTLRCSPKSGHDTVSWYQQALGQGPQFIFQYYEEEERQRGNFPDRFSGHQFPNYSSELNVNALLLGDSALYLCASSRRTGNYGYTFGSGTRLTVV.

The chain carries TRBV6-2 or TRBV6-3 and TRBJ1-6; a possible D gene is TRBD1 (5 bases). Germline CDR1 is MNHEY and CDR2 is SVGEGT. The V end lost 0 bases, the J end lost 8 bases, and 11 bases lay between the germline ends. The CDR3 has 15 residues. The DNA of the CDR3 is TGTGCCAGCAGTTACTCGGAAGGGGCGGATTCACCCCTCCACTTT. Its translation is CASSYSEGADSPLHF.